Given below is one TCR beta chain in context. This clone has a handful of counts. The antigen this receptor binds is unknown. Base qualities were left out, and no much larger clone turns up one base away. This record belongs to a study of CD8+ T cells in alopecia areata (dated by TCRdb to the late 2010s). Study-level background: Treated patients were enrolled in an open-label pilot trial of oral tofacitinib, 5 to 10 mg twice daily, for moderate-to-severe alopecia areata. Patients stayed on tofacitinib for 6 to 18 months and then had 6 months of follow-up off drug so that delayed response and recurrence could be assessed. To study T cell clonal expansion in alopecia areata, the researchers applied high-throughput TCRbeta sequencing to both the C3H/HeJ mouse model and human patients. Human TCRbeta sequencing covered scalp tissue and sorted CD4+ and CD8+ peripheral blood T cells from patchy and totalis/universalis alopecia areata patients and healthy controls. Tofacitinib-treated patients had biopsies at baseline and at 4 and 24 weeks of treatment, with a later scalp biopsy in several patients. Scalp clonality was compared among normal scalp (n=4), patchy alopecia areata scalp (n=8), and alopecia totalis/universalis scalp (n=8). RNA was extracted with the PAXgene miRNA kit for fixed scalp, the miRNeasy kit for PBMCs, and the RNeasy kit for mouse skin. TCRbeta CDR3 regions were amplified by immunoSEQ multiplex PCR using 35 Vbeta forward and 13 Jbeta reverse primers.

As encoded in the germline V gene (reference sequence), CDR1 is SEHNR while CDR2 is FQNEAQ. The CDR3 holds 18 amino acids from the cysteine to the phenylalanine. Only the CDR3 DNA stays, 54 bases, in frame from base 1. A distance of 22 bases separates the germline ends of V and J, which lose 4 bases and 1 base respectively. The study at large found these results: Unlike mouse skin, which is dominated by gammadelta T cells, normal human skin has resident alphabeta T cells that are also sequenced, and this complicates analysis of the scalp TCR repertoire. Shared TCR sequences between patients were less evident than in mice, which may be partly attributable to HLA diversity in the patient population. Compared with normal scalp, lesional scalp had higher clonality and more expanded CD8+ clones, particularly in alopecia totalis/universalis, a pattern that suggests antigenic drive.

Peripheral blood and lesional scalp punch biopsies were obtained from patients with alopecia areata. PBMCs were isolated by density centrifugation and stained for CD3, CD4 and CD8, and CD4+ and CD8+ T cells were sorted on a FACSAria. The library was prepared using the immunoSEQ multiplex PCR assay. For TCR sequencing, RNA was extracted from every sample and reverse transcribed into cDNA to serve as template. First-strand cDNA was synthesized with SuperScript III using a 2:1 mix of oligo-dT and random hexamers. A synthetic immune receptor repertoire was used to gauge amplification bias, and whatever bias remained was removed computationally. On the study's bioinformatics: Raw reads were preprocessed for error removal, and CDR3 was defined according to IMGT conventions as running from the conserved cysteine to phenylalanine. To get clonality, Shannon entropy was normalized by log2 of the number of productive unique TCRs and the result was subtracted from 1. CD4 or CD8 identity of scalp clones was inferred by cross-referencing scalp TCRbeta sequences with sorted blood CD4 and CD8 repertoires. This is the immuneACCESS table as TCRdb keeps it, with only in-frame sequences that have V and J called. A part of the clones is gone; compared with another copy, unresolved V genes explain less than half, and the rest is unexplained. D and trimming were read from the DNA, whereas the V and J calls and clone size are those reported in that table. A total of more than 95,000 clones appear in this sample, 35% to 40% of them only once. Jointly, the top ten make up roughly 3.2% of the sample.

This clonotype was sampled from a human donor with alopecia areata. The sequence is built from TRBV7-9 and TRBJ1-1; a tentative D call is TRBD1 (5 bases match). The sequenced sample consisted of CD4+ T cells sorted from blood. The DNA sequence reads TGTGCCAGCAGCTCTGTCGAGCGACAGAGTCAGGGGAACACTGAAGCTTTCTTT. Its amino acids are CASSSVERQSQGNTEAFF.